A selection of T cell receptor beta chains follows, all from one sample in a study of control samples from healthy donors and cancer patients. Here immunoSEQ multiplex PCR was the method, and the copy in TCRdb shows in-frame clones only, minus some. In the table there are 140,000 to 150,000 clones, around nine tenths of which are singletons. Material for sequencing was blood. These TCRs come from a man under 40 in good health. Both conserved end residues are part of each CDR3. Fields, in order: V gene, D gene, J gene, clone size, CDR3 length, CDR3 protein, CDR3 DNA. A D gene is named only where the DNA matches it firmly. Clone size is stated in some rows and not others, as once, few, many or a class when expanded.

V gene: TRBV7-6; D gene: TRBD2; J gene: TRBJ2-7; clone size: NA; CDR3 length: 20; CDR3 protein: CASSLLGVIPSGVLLILQYF; CDR3 DNA: TGTGCCAGCAGCTTATTAGGGGTCATACCTAGCGGGGTCCTCCTAATTTTGCAGTACTTC
V gene: TRBV24-1; D gene: NA; J gene: TRBJ2-2; clone size: once; CDR3 length: 15; CDR3 protein: CATSDPTTRTGELFF; CDR3 DNA: TGTGCCACCAGTGATCCCACTACAAGGACCGGGGAGCTGTTTTTT
V gene: TRBV6-2/TRBV6-3; D gene: TRBD1; J gene: TRBJ2-7; clone size: NA; CDR3 length: 16; CDR3 protein: CASSSHGTGTSYEQYF; CDR3 DNA: TGTGCCAGCAGTTCCCACGGGACAGGGACCTCCTACGAGCAGTACTTC
V gene: TRBV7-2; D gene: NA; J gene: TRBJ1-2; clone size: NA; CDR3 length: 13; CDR3 protein: CASRTDTGGVYTF; CDR3 DNA: TGTGCCAGCAGGACCGACACGGGCGGTGTCTACACCTTC
V gene: TRBV2; D gene: NA; J gene: TRBJ1-5; clone size: NA; CDR3 length: 15; CDR3 protein: CASSLQEAIYQPQHF; CDR3 DNA: TGTGCCAGCAGCCTACAGGAGGCCATCTATCAGCCCCAGCATTTT
V gene: TRBV11-2; D gene: NA; J gene: TRBJ1-3; clone size: NA; CDR3 length: 13; CDR3 protein: CASSRQVGNTIYF; CDR3 DNA: TGTGCCAGCAGCCGACAGGTTGGAAACACCATATATTTT
V gene: TRBV20-1; D gene: NA; J gene: TRBJ1-1; clone size: NA; CDR3 length: 10; CDR3 protein: CSAREVEAFF; CDR3 DNA: TGCAGTGCTAGAGAAGTCGAAGCTTTCTTT
V gene: TRBV9; D gene: NA; J gene: TRBJ1-1; clone size: NA; CDR3 length: 15; CDR3 protein: CASSVEGNGITEAFF; CDR3 DNA: TGTGCCAGCAGCGTAGAGGGGAATGGGATCACTGAAGCTTTCTTT
V gene: TRBV29-1; D gene: NA; J gene: TRBJ2-7; clone size: NA; CDR3 length: 12; CDR3 protein: CRESEQTYEQYF; CDR3 DNA: TGCAGAGAATCCGAACAGACCTACGAGCAGTACTTC
V gene: TRBV6-5; D gene: TRBD2; J gene: TRBJ2-5; clone size: NA; CDR3 length: 15; CDR3 protein: CASSYSGRTTETQYF; CDR3 DNA: TGTGCCAGCAGTTACTCCGGGAGGACCACCGAGACCCAGTACTTC
V gene: TRBV5-4; D gene: TRBD2; J gene: TRBJ2-1; clone size: NA; CDR3 length: 15; CDR3 protein: CASSLDGGAVNEQFF; CDR3 DNA: TGTGCCAGCAGCTTGGACGGGGGGGCAGTCAATGAGCAGTTCTTC
V gene: TRBV3-1/TRBV3-2; D gene: NA; J gene: TRBJ2-2; clone size: NA; CDR3 length: 16; CDR3 protein: CASSQGMEGWTGELFF; CDR3 DNA: TGTGCCAGCAGCCAAGGTATGGAGGGATGGACCGGGGAGCTGTTTTTT
V gene: TRBV5-8; D gene: TRBD1; J gene: TRBJ1-2; clone size: NA; CDR3 length: 16; CDR3 protein: CASSNRRQGNNYGYTF; CDR3 DNA: TGTGCCAGCAGCAACCGGAGACAGGGAAATAACTATGGCTACACCTTC
V gene: TRBV19; D gene: NA; J gene: TRBJ2-3; clone size: few; CDR3 length: 14; CDR3 protein: CASSKGLDTDTQYF; CDR3 DNA: TGTGCCAGTAGTAAAGGACTCGACACAGATACGCAGTATTTT
V gene: TRBV5-1; D gene: NA; J gene: TRBJ2-5; clone size: NA; CDR3 length: 13; CDR3 protein: CASSLGQQETQYF; CDR3 DNA: TGCGCCAGCAGCTTGGGACAACAAGAGACCCAGTACTTC
V gene: TRBV5-4; D gene: NA; J gene: TRBJ2-5; clone size: NA; CDR3 length: 18; CDR3 protein: CASTTYLPGTDVRVTQYF; CDR3 DNA: TGTGCCAGCACTACGTATCTACCCGGGACGGACGTAAGGGTGACCCAGTACTTC
V gene: TRBV24-1; D gene: TRBD1; J gene: TRBJ2-1; clone size: NA; CDR3 length: 14; CDR3 protein: CATQGQGTVNEQFF; CDR3 DNA: TGTGCCACCCAGGGACAGGGTACGGTCAATGAGCAGTTCTTC
V gene: TRBV11-3; D gene: TRBD1; J gene: TRBJ2-7; clone size: NA; CDR3 length: 14; CDR3 protein: CASSNPGQLYEQYF; CDR3 DNA: TGTGCCAGCAGCAACCCGGGACAGTTATACGAGCAGTACTTC
V gene: TRBV6-5; D gene: NA; J gene: TRBJ2-5; clone size: NA; CDR3 length: 16; CDR3 protein: CASSYTSGHLQETQYF; CDR3 DNA: TGTGCCAGCAGTTATACTTCGGGACATTTACAAGAGACCCAGTACTTC
V gene: TRBV24-1; D gene: TRBD2; J gene: TRBJ2-1; clone size: NA; CDR3 length: 15; CDR3 protein: CATSDGTSGYNEQFF; CDR3 DNA: TGTGCCACCAGTGATGGGACTAGCGGCTACAATGAGCAGTTCTTC
V gene: TRBV29-1; D gene: NA; J gene: TRBJ2-5; clone size: NA; CDR3 length: 15; CDR3 protein: CSVEDPRPSVETQYF; CDR3 DNA: TGCAGCGTTGAAGATCCAAGGCCCTCTGTAGAGACCCAGTACTTC
V gene: TRBV4-3; D gene: NA; J gene: TRBJ1-2; clone size: NA; CDR3 length: 13; CDR3 protein: CASSQDFGYGYTF; CDR3 DNA: TGCGCCAGCAGCCAAGATTTCGGCTATGGCTACACCTTC
V gene: TRBV5-4; D gene: NA; J gene: TRBJ2-7; clone size: NA; CDR3 length: 13; CDR3 protein: CASSLDLGSEQYF; CDR3 DNA: TGTGCCAGCAGCTTGGATCTTGGATCCGAGCAGTACTTC
V gene: TRBV19; D gene: TRBD1; J gene: TRBJ1-2; clone size: NA; CDR3 length: 14; CDR3 protein: CASSIQGAYYGYTF; CDR3 DNA: TGTGCCAGTAGTATCCAGGGGGCTTACTATGGCTACACCTTC
V gene: TRBV7-2; D gene: TRBD1; J gene: TRBJ1-3; clone size: NA; CDR3 length: 16; CDR3 protein: CASSGRTGSSGNTIYF; CDR3 DNA: TGTGCCAGCAGCGGTAGGACAGGGAGCTCTGGAAACACCATATATTTT
V gene: TRBV29-1; D gene: NA; J gene: TRBJ1-4; clone size: NA; CDR3 length: 13; CDR3 protein: CSVEVDGGEKLFF; CDR3 DNA: TGCAGCGTTGAAGTTGACGGAGGGGAAAAACTGTTTTTT
V gene: TRBV9; D gene: NA; J gene: TRBJ1-2; clone size: NA; CDR3 length: 14; CDR3 protein: CASSPSPEGYGYTF; CDR3 DNA: TGTGCCAGCAGCCCGAGCCCCGAAGGCTATGGCTACACCTTC